This is a list of T cell receptor beta chains from one sample in a study of blood T cell repertoires in COVID-19. Sequencing was performed with immunoSEQ multiplex PCR; in TCRdb, only in-frame clones are kept and a portion is missing. The data show just over 200,000 clones, roughly 75% seen once. The sequencing input was peripheral blood. These receptors were obtained from a woman in her sixties or seventies with acute or convalescent COVID-19. Both conserved end residues are trimmed from each CDR3.

j_gene | v_gene | CDR3aa
TRBJ2-7 | TRBV28 | ASSFRRGRNEQY
TRBJ1-3 | TRBV30 | AWSTGTSGNTIY
TRBJ1-2 | TRBV3-1/TRBV3-2 | ASSQASGFSYGYT
TRBJ1-6 | TRBV6-5 | ASTPRVNGNSPLH
TRBJ1-1 | TRBV19 | ASFSFNTEAF
TRBJ1-6 | TRBV20-1 | SAVRNSPLH
TRBJ2-2 | TRBV5-1 | ASSLTGGAGTGELF
TRBJ2-2 | TRBV10-3 | AINQGDFTGELF
TRBJ1-2 | TRBV6-5 | ASSYYVGTSYGYT
TRBJ1-1 | TRBV9 | ASSVGWGQGENTEAF
TRBJ1-2 | TRBV28 | ASSRDRVYGYT
TRBJ1-2 | TRBV19 | ASQQPNYGYT
TRBJ2-6 | TRBV18 | ASSPGTGSGANVLT
TRBJ2-3 | TRBV5-4 | ASSLGGESPDTQY
TRBJ2-3 | TRBV11-2 | ASSFRDWTSYTDTQY
TRBJ2-1 | TRBV19 | ASSIVGLAGTYNEQF
TRBJ1-6 | TRBV18 | ASSPGQGTNSPLH
TRBJ1-1 | TRBV2 | ASSDRTGDTEAF
TRBJ2-7 | TRBV9 | ASSVGAGGSYEQY
TRBJ2-3 | TRBV7-6 | ASSLAGDKSDTQY
TRBJ2-7 | TRBV27 | ASSLGHSYEQY
TRBJ1-4 | TRBV18 | ASSLTVEATNEKLF
TRBJ2-7 | TRBV5-1 | ASQNAGVREQY
TRBJ2-2 | TRBV29-1 | SVEILYTGELF
TRBJ1-1 | TRBV6-6 | ASSYSERGAF
TRBJ2-5 | TRBV2 | ASSGAALQETQY
TRBJ1-4 | TRBV7-9 | ASSVRTTNEKLF
TRBJ1-4 | TRBV7-8 | ASSPRGTGGLEKLF
TRBJ1-6 | TRBV7-2 | ASSLSVGGSPLH
TRBJ1-2 | TRBV5-1 | ASSLEGASYGYT
TRBJ1-4 | TRBV7-3 | ASSLTGTGDEKLF
TRBJ2-1 | TRBV30 | AWSRQGASNEQF
TRBJ1-5 | TRBV6-4 | ASSDSVDQPQH
TRBJ2-6 | TRBV5-1 | ASSLGGPSGANVLT
TRBJ1-2 | TRBV19 | ASSILRDSGGYGYT
TRBJ2-2 | TRBV9 | ASRGADTGELF
TRBJ2-2 | TRBV5-1 | ASSLASQATNTGELF
TRBJ2-3 | TRBV3-1/TRBV3-2 | ASSQSHGTDTQY
TRBJ2-3 | TRBV28 | ASSSQATDTQY
TRBJ1-6 | TRBV25-1 | ASSLQGFQSPLH
TRBJ2-1 | TRBV3-1/TRBV3-2 | ASNPVGGSSYNEQF
TRBJ1-2 | TRBV7-2 | ASSLGQTYGYT
TRBJ1-1 | TRBV5-5 | ASSFIPPGTGEAF
TRBJ2-6 | TRBV28 | ASSLSSSGANVLT
TRBJ1-5 | TRBV2 | ASSAQGLGQPQH
TRBJ2-2 | TRBV2 | ASSDEQGAAGELF
TRBJ2-3 | TRBV5-6 | ASSLLGLVTDTQY
TRBJ1-5 | TRBV18 | ASSPDRGSNQPQH
TRBJ2-1 | TRBV19 | ASSILGGYNEQF
TRBJ2-2 | TRBV4-2 | ASSQDIASGVNTGELF
TRBJ1-2 | TRBV19 | ASSWFPGQETNYGYT
TRBJ1-1 | TRBV5-1 | ASSTRQGRDTEAF
TRBJ1-4 | TRBV24-1 | ATSDTGTGGEKLF
TRBJ2-1 | TRBV11-2 | ASSLVYNEQF